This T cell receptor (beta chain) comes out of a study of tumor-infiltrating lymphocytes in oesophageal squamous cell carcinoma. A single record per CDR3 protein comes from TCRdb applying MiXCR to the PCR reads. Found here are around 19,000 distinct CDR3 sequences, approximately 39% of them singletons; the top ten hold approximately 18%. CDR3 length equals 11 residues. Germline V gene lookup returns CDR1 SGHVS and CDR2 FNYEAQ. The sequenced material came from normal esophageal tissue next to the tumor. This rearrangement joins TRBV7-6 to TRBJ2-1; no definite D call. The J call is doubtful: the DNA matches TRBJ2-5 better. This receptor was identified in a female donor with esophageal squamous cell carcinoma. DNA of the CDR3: TGTGCCAGCAGCTCTGGGGAGACCCAGTACTTC. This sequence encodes CASSSGETQYF.